The rows below give T cell receptor beta chains drawn from one sample of a study of response to subunit inactivated influenza vaccine. TCRdb redid the calling of the RT-PCR reads with MiXCR, one entry per CDR3 protein. In the table there are 530,000 or so distinct CDR3 sequences, about 25% of which are singletons. This material consisted of CD4+ T cells sorted from PBMCs, taken 4 to 6 days after vaccination. Receptor source: a man in his fifties or sixties who received an inactivated influenza vaccine. The CDR3 runs from the conserved cysteine through the conserved F or W. The D gene is left open where the match is weak. Clone size is not always given. Where it is, it says once, few, many or a class for expanded clones.

TRBJ1-2,.,.,TRBV19,TGTGCCAGTGGAGGAGCGACCTGGAGTTATGGCTACACCTTC,CASGGATWSYGYTF
TRBJ2-5,.,few,TRBV5-1,TGCGCCAGCAGCGCCCGCCAAGAGACCCAGTACTTC,CASSARQETQYF
TRBJ2-7,TRBD2,.,TRBV19,TGTGCCAGTAGTCCAGGGACTACCCACGAGCAGTACTTC,CASSPGTTHEQYF
TRBJ2-2,.,.,TRBV18,TGTGCCAGCTCCGACGGTCTTCGGGTTCCCGGGGAGCTGTTTTTT,CASSDGLRVPGELFF
TRBJ2-3,TRBD2,.,TRBV11-1,TGTGCCAGCAGCCACTCGTTAGGACTAGCGGAGTCCACAGATACGCAGTATTTT,CASSHSLGLAESTDTQYF
TRBJ1-2,TRBD1,few,TRBV10-3,TGTGCCATCAGTGAGAGGACAGGCCTCTATGGCTACACCTTC,CAISERTGLYGYTF
TRBJ2-7,TRBD2,once,TRBV7-9,TGTGCCAGCAGCCCGACTAGCGGGAGAAGCTCCTACGAGCAGTACTTC,CASSPTSGRSSYEQYF
TRBJ2-7,.,.,TRBV7-2,TGTGCCAGCAGCTTAGTGTTCCCTTTCTACGAGCAGTACTTC,CASSLVFPFYEQYF
TRBJ2-3,TRBD1,.,TRBV7-9,TGTGCCAGCAGCTTAGGAGGGGGCAAGAGCACAGATACGCAGTATTTT,CASSLGGGKSTDTQYF
TRBJ2-5,.,.,TRBV20-1,TGCAGTGCTAGTCGGCCTTTGGGAGAGACCCAGTACTTC,CSASRPLGETQYF
TRBJ2-1,.,few,TRBV15,TGTGCCACCAGGAGATCGCCAGGGATAGACTCCTACAATGAGCAGTTCTTC,CATRRSPGIDSYNEQFF
TRBJ2-4,.,.,TRBV9,TGTGCCAGCAGCGGGGCAGGGTCACTCAAAAACATTCAGTACTTC,CASSGAGSLKNIQYF
TRBJ2-5,TRBD2,.,TRBV5-1,TGCGCCAGCAGCTTGGAAACTAGCGGGAGAGAGACCCAGTACTTC,CASSLETSGRETQYF
TRBJ2-2,.,.,TRBV21-1,TGTGCCAGCAGGGCTAGCGGTCACACCGGGGAGCTGTTTTTT,CASRASGHTGELFF
TRBJ2-1,.,few,TRBV10-3,TGTGCCATCATGGCTACTTATGAGCAGTTCTTC,CAIMATYEQFF
TRBJ1-1,TRBD1,few,TRBV7-9,TGTGCCAGCACGCAACAGGGGCTACGAGCTGAAGCTTTCTTT,CASTQQGLRAEAFF
TRBJ2-4,.,.,TRBV4-2,TGTGCCAGCAGCCAAGTTGCACCCTCCAACATTCAGTACTTC,CASSQVAPSNIQYF
TRBJ1-2,.,.,TRBV5-5,TGTGCCAGCAGCTCGAGGACAGACATAAGCTACACCTTC,CASSSRTDISYTF
TRBJ2-5,TRBD2,few,TRBV10-2,TGCGCCAGCAGTTTCCGCCGACCCGGACTAGCGGCACAACAAGAGACCCAGTACTTC,CASSFRRPGLAAQQETQYF
TRBJ2-3,.,.,TRBV7-9,TGTGCCAGCAGCTTAGGCAGGACGGCTGATACGCAGTATTTT,CASSLGRTADTQYF
TRBJ2-1,.,.,TRBV6-2/TRBV6-3,TGTGCCAGCCGGGTTAGCTCGAATGAGCAGTTCTTC,CASRVSSNEQFF
TRBJ1-6,.,few,TRBV3-1,TGTGCCAGCAGCCCCCAAGCGAATTCACCCCTCCACTTT,CASSPQANSPLHF
TRBJ1-4,TRBD1,.,TRBV4-2,TGTGCCAGCAGCCAAAGGGACAGGGTCCCCTCGTGGGCTGAAAAACTGTTTTTT,CASSQRDRVPSWAEKLFF
TRBJ2-1,.,.,TRBV7-9,TGTGCCAGCAGCTATCGGGCGACGGTATCCTACAATGAGCAGTTCTTC,CASSYRATVSYNEQFF
TRBJ2-7,TRBD2,.,TRBV20-1,TGCAGTGCTGGGGGACTAGCGGGAGGAACCTACGAGCAGTACTTC,CSAGGLAGGTYEQYF
TRBJ2-3,.,.,TRBV29-1,TGCAGCGTAGGGGTTGCTAGCACAGATACGCAGTATTTT,CSVGVASTDTQYF
TRBJ2-2,TRBD2,many,TRBV7-2,TGTGCCAGCAGCCTGACTAGCGGGGGGACCGGGGAGCTGTTTTTT,CASSLTSGGTGELFF
TRBJ2-3,.,.,TRBV29-1,TGCAGCGGCCAAGACAGCTCGGATACGCAGTATTTT,CSGQDSSDTQYF
TRBJ2-5,TRBD2,many,TRBV4-2,TGTGCCAGCAGCTCGGGCGGGGAGGGGCGAGAGACCCAGTACTTC,CASSSGGEGRETQYF
TRBJ2-3,TRBD2,few,TRBV29-1,TGCAGCGTTGAAAAACTAGCGAACACAGATACGCAGTATTTT,CSVEKLANTDTQYF
TRBJ1-3,.,.,TRBV3-1,TGTGCCAGCAGTCGGAGTGGAGACACCATATATTTT,CASSRSGDTIYF
TRBJ2-5,.,.,TRBV5-1,TGCGCCAGCAGAAACTACCAAGAGACCCAGTACTTC,CASRNYQETQYF